Listed here are 9 T cell receptor beta chains from one sample, sequenced in a study of shared clonotypes between healthy human individuals. Profiled with immunoSEQ multiplex PCR; TCRdb holds only in-frame clones, not every one. The data contain about 2.2 million clones, just over 90% of them singletons. CD8 cells classed as naive were CD45RO-negative and positively selected for CCR7, excluding terminally differentiated effector memory CD45RA+ cells. The material sequenced was naive CD8+ T cells from PBMCs. The receptors derive from a man between 18 and 29 years old in good health. Some clones in this sample may be carry-over from other donors' samples.

The chain uses TRBV10-3 and TRBJ2-5; 9 bases map to TRBD2. V dropped 7 bases and J dropped 0; count of bases not matched to a gene: 18. In germline, CDR1 is ENHRY, CDR2 SYGVKD. CDR3 length: 19 amino acids. CDR3 in DNA: TGTGCCATCATCCTACCGAAAGGGGTACTAGCGGGTAACCAAGAGACCCAGTACTTC. This codes for CAIILPKGVLAGNQETQYF.

This chain connects TRBV9 to TRBJ2-7, with a tentative D call TRBD1 (5 bases). This CDR3 contains 15 residues. Trimming pared 0 bases from V and 2 bases from J, leaving 12 bases between. Germline V CDR1 and CDR2: SGDLS, YYNGEE. The CDR3 reads CASSVDGASPYEQYF. The CDR3 DNA follows: TGTGCCAGCAGCGTAGATGGGGCATCACCCTACGAGCAGTACTTC.

This chain connects TRBV7-8 to TRBJ2-3; 7 bases match TRBD1. The germline V gene has CDR1 SGHVS and CDR2 FQNEAQ. J was trimmed by 4 bases and V by 5 bases; bases with no gene match: 3. The CDR3 length is 13 residues. CDR3 DNA: TGTGCCAGCAGCCCCCAGGGGGCAGATACGCAGTATTTT. Its translation is CASSPQGADTQYF.

This chain links TRBV9 with TRBJ2-1; no reliable D call. There are 16 residues in the CDR3. The V gene lost 0 bases and the J gene lost 0 bases, with 10 bases spanning the gap. Germline-derived CDR1 and CDR2 are SGDLS and YYNGEE. The CDR3 nucleotides read TGTGCCAGCAGCGTAGAGAAGGGAAGCTCCTACAATGAGCAGTTCTTC. Protein sequence: CASSVEKGSSYNEQFF.

The rearrangement uses TRBV2 and TRBJ1-2, with 11 bases that match TRBD1. V gave up 2 bases and J gave up 7 bases; unmatched junction bases: 9. Germline-derived CDR1 and CDR2 are SNHLY and FYNNEI. CDR3 length: 16 amino acids. CDR3: CASSELLGTGGFGYTF. CDR3 DNA: TGTGCCAGCAGTGAACTCTTGGGGACAGGGGGTTTTGGCTACACCTTC.

This chain's CDR3 is CASSAQGSRHTIYF. DNA for the CDR3: TGTGCCAGCAGCGCCCAGGGGTCCCGCCACACCATATATTTT. The rearrangement links TRBV9 to TRBJ1-3; TRBD1 might be the D (6 bases). Germline loops: CDR1 SGDLS, CDR2 YYNGEE. V lost 3 bases to trimming and J lost 8 bases, with 15 bases between them. The CDR3 length is 14 residues.

The rearrangement uses TRBV11-3 and TRBJ2-1; D is undetermined. Trimming stripped 1 base from V and 5 bases from J, with 9 bases between. This CDR3 spans 14 amino acids. Germline assignment: CDR1 SGHNT and CDR2 YENEEA. The CDR3 protein is CASSLARTHNEQFF. For the CDR3, the DNA is TGTGCCAGCAGCTTAGCCAGAACCCACAATGAGCAGTTCTTC.

This clone was picked up one time. This sample includes further DNA sequences coding for the same CDR3. The rearrangement uses TRBV9 and TRBJ2-3; D remains ambiguous. The V end lost 1 base, the J end lost 0 bases, and 9 bases lay between the germline ends. The V gene's germline CDR1 is SGDLS and CDR2 YYNGEE. The CDR3 contains 15 residues. As DNA, the CDR3 is TGTGCCAGCAGCGTAATCGGGCGTAGCACAGATACGCAGTATTTT. Residues: CASSVIGRSTDTQYF.

The CDR3 DNA reads TGTGCCAGCAGTTACTACGACGGATGGAATGAGCAGTTCTTC. Amino acids: CASSYYDGWNEQFF. The chain is built from TRBV6-5 and TRBJ2-1; unclear D gene. With 1 base removed from V and 7 bases from J, the gap between germline ends came to 11 bases. Germline CDR1 and CDR2: MNHEY and SVGAGI. The CDR3 consists of 14 residues.